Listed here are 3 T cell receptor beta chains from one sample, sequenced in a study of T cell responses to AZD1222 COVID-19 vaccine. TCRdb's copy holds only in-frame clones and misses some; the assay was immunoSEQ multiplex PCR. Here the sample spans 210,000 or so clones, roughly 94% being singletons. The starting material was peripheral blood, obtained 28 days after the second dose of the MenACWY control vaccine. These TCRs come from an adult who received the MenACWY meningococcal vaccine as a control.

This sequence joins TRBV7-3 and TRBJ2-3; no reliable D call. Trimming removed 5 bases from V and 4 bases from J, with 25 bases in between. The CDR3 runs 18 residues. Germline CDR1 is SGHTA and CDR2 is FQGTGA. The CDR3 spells CASSRQPGHGPVPDTQYF. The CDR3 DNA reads TGTGCCAGCAGCCGACAACCGGGCCACGGGCCGGTCCCAGATACGCAGTATTTT.

For the CDR3, the DNA is TGCGCCAGCAGAATTAGCGGGGGGGCCGAGGAGACCCAGTACTTC. Translating gives CASRISGGAEETQYF. The chain is built from TRBV5-1 and TRBJ2-5; 11 bases align to TRBD2. CDR1 and CDR2 (germline): SGHRS, YFSETQ. Trimming cost V 5 bases and J 5 bases; bases outside gene matches: 8. This CDR3 is built from 15 residues. Complete variable domain (other parts from reference TRBV5-1 and TRBJ2-5): KAGVTQTPRYLIKTRGQQVTLSCSPISGHRSVSWYQQTPGQGLQFLFEYFSETQRNKGNFPGRFSGRQFSNSRSEMNVSTLELGDSALYLCASRISGGAEETQYFGPGTRLLVL.

The CDR3 spells CASARQGAPYEQYF. The CDR3 DNA reads TGTGCCAGTGCCCGGCAGGGGGCCCCCTACGAGCAGTACTTC. The chain employs TRBV28 and TRBJ2-7; 8 positions match TRBD1. The ends lost 9 bases at V and 2 bases at J; junction bases unmatched: 9. Per germline, CDR1 MDHEN and CDR2 SYDVKM. This CDR3 is 14 amino acids long.